This T cell receptor (beta chain) was found in a study of Graves' ophthalmopathy and Graves' hyperthyroidism. General study findings and limits: Both a roughly 70% sensitivity and an approximately 72% specificity characterized the model's predictions of ophthalmopathy progression.

Using RNA transcripts, the TCR beta CDR3 regions were amplified. RT-PCR in the first round used HTBI primers; a second-round multiplex PCR followed. TCRdb re-derived calls from the multiplex PCR reads in MiXCR, one entry per CDR3 protein. The data contain roughly 500,000 distinct CDR3 sequences, about an eighth of them singletons. This clonotype was picked up many times. What it binds is not known. Ineligible for inclusion were patients with other autoimmune diseases, uncontrolled infections, pregnancy or lactation. Diagnostic conclusions were grounded in clinical symptoms, serum thyroxine, TRAb, thyroid ultrasound and orbital computed tomography. Germline V gives CDR1 DFQATT, CDR2 SNEGSKA (reference sequence). The CDR3 loop spans 15 amino acids. V was trimmed by 6 bases and J by 1 base, leaving 18 bases between them.

J is TRBJ2-5 and V is TRBV20-1, with D perhaps TRBD1 (6 bases). The sample comprised blood. This TCR derives from a woman aged 25 to 39 with Graves' ophthalmopathy. CDR3 sequence reads: CSAREGGRVQETQYF. DNA for the CDR3: TGCAGTGCCCGAGAAGGGGGACGGGTCCAAGAGACCCAGTACTTC.